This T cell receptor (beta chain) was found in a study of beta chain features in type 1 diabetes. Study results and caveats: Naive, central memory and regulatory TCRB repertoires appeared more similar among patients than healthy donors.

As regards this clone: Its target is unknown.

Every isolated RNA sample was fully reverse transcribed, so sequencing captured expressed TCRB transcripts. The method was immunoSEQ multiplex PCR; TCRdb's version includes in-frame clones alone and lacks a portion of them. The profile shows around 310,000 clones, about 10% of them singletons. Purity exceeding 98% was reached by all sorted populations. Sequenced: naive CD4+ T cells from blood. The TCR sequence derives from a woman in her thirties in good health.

The CDR3 nucleotides are TGTGCCAGCAGCCAGTTGAACACTGAAGCTTTCTTT. It is translated as CASSQLNTEAFF. The J gene is TRBJ1-1, the V gene TRBV7-9; D not certain. The length of the CDR3 is 12 residues. The V end lost 5 bases, the J end lost 0 bases, and 4 bases lay between the germline ends. Germline V lookup: CDR1 SEHNR, CDR2 FQNEAQ (reference sequence).